Ten or more counts support the clone carrying this TCR beta chain. Using 10%, 30% or 50% RNA, naive CD8 libraries were derived from around 20,000 to 1,000,000 sorted cells. The data are from a study of molecular identifiers for immune sequencing clone quantification. Germline-derived CDR1 and CDR2 are DFQATT and SNEGSKA (reference sequence). This CDR3 is built from 15 residues. V dropped 0 bases and J dropped 5 bases, with 16 bases sitting between them. TCR libraries were built in bulk with a published protocol and specific TCR primers. MiXCR was run by TCRdb on the PCR reads, yielding one entry per CDR3 protein. The sample lists some 100,000 distinct CDR3 sequences, roughly 19% occurring once.

The TCR was taken from a human donor in good health. Some libraries in this study had Jurkat cell RNA spiked in. This chain connects TRBV20-1 to TRBJ1-2; a possible D gene is TRBD1 (5 bases). The sequenced material came from naive CD8+ T cells from blood, with Jurkat cell RNA spiked in. As for subset: FACS-sorted CD8+CD4-CCR7+CD45RA+ naive T cells. The CDR3 loop is CSARDPAGQQYGYTF. CDR3 DNA: TGCAGTGCTAGAGATCCGGCGGGGCAGCAGTATGGCTACACCTTC.